Listed below are T cell receptor beta chains from one sample, sequenced in a study of control samples from healthy donors and cancer patients. Profiled with immunoSEQ multiplex PCR; TCRdb holds only in-frame clones, not every one. The sample carries approximately 110,000 clones, approximately 90% recorded once. The sequencing sample was made of blood. The receptors were sampled from a human donor in good health. The donor label of this sample is uncertain. Each CDR3 is given with its conserved first and last residue. A D gene is named only where the DNA matches it firmly. Clone size is shown for a subset of rows, as once, few, many or a class of expanded clone.

D gene: TRBD2; V gene: TRBV7-2; J gene: TRBJ2-3; clone size: -; CDR3 protein: CASSSDTSGGTDTQYF; CDR3 DNA: TGTGCCAGCAGCTCCGACACCAGCGGGGGAACAGATACGCAGTATTTT
D gene: TRBD2; V gene: TRBV10-2; J gene: TRBJ2-2; clone size: -; CDR3 protein: CASSATGGANTGELFF; CDR3 DNA: TGCGCCAGCAGTGCAACGGGGGGGGCGAACACCGGGGAGCTGTTTTTT
D gene: TRBD1; V gene: TRBV5-5; J gene: TRBJ1-6; clone size: -; CDR3 protein: CASSLTALGQANSPLHF; CDR3 DNA: TGTGCCAGCAGCTTGACCGCCTTGGGACAGGCGAATTCACCCCTCCACTTT
D gene: TRBD2; V gene: TRBV2; J gene: TRBJ2-1; clone size: -; CDR3 protein: CASSAGRGIYNEQFF; CDR3 DNA: TGTGCCAGCAGTGCAGGGCGGGGGATATACAATGAGCAGTTCTTC
D gene: -; V gene: TRBV3-1/TRBV3-2; J gene: TRBJ2-1; clone size: -; CDR3 protein: CASTRGLYNEQFF; CDR3 DNA: TGTGCCAGCACGCGGGGACTGTACAATGAGCAGTTCTTC
D gene: -; V gene: TRBV29-1; J gene: TRBJ1-2; clone size: -; CDR3 protein: CSVARGGDGYTF; CDR3 DNA: TGCAGCGTTGCCCGGGGCGGGGATGGCTACACCTTC
D gene: -; V gene: TRBV21-1; J gene: TRBJ1-2; clone size: -; CDR3 protein: CASRGPGAGYTF; CDR3 DNA: TGTGCCAGCAGAGGGCCCGGTGCGGGCTACACCTTC
D gene: -; V gene: TRBV6-6; J gene: TRBJ1-1; clone size: -; CDR3 protein: CASSYSLEVNTEAFF; CDR3 DNA: TGTGCCAGCAGTTACTCGTTGGAGGTGAACACTGAAGCTTTCTTT
D gene: TRBD1; V gene: TRBV7-2; J gene: TRBJ2-1; clone size: -; CDR3 protein: CASSLEGQGGSYNEQFF; CDR3 DNA: TGTGCCAGCAGCTTGGAAGGACAGGGTGGGTCCTACAATGAGCAGTTCTTC
D gene: -; V gene: TRBV5-1; J gene: TRBJ2-3; clone size: -; CDR3 protein: CASSPYRDSTDTQYF; CDR3 DNA: TGCGCCAGCAGCCCCTACAGGGATAGCACAGATACGCAGTATTTT
D gene: -; V gene: TRBV10-3; J gene: TRBJ1-6; clone size: -; CDR3 protein: CAISENAEINSPLHF; CDR3 DNA: TGTGCCATCAGTGAAAACGCAGAAATCAATTCACCCCTCCACTTT
D gene: -; V gene: TRBV19; J gene: TRBJ1-1; clone size: -; CDR3 protein: CASHQAVGDTEAFF; CDR3 DNA: TGTGCCAGTCACCAAGCGGTGGGGGACACTGAAGCTTTCTTT
D gene: -; V gene: TRBV19; J gene: TRBJ1-1; clone size: -; CDR3 protein: CASSIDEKGPNTEAFF; CDR3 DNA: TGTGCCAGTAGTATAGATGAAAAGGGGCCGAACACTGAAGCTTTCTTT
D gene: TRBD2; V gene: TRBV19; J gene: TRBJ2-3; clone size: -; CDR3 protein: CASSIYSGGGSQYF; CDR3 DNA: TGTGCCAGTAGTATTTACAGTGGGGGGGGGTCGCAGTATTTT
D gene: -; V gene: TRBV4-2; J gene: TRBJ2-1; clone size: -; CDR3 protein: CASSQETAGNDEQFF; CDR3 DNA: TGTGCCAGCAGCCAAGAAACGGCGGGGAACGATGAGCAGTTCTTC
D gene: TRBD1; V gene: TRBV7-2; J gene: TRBJ1-6; clone size: -; CDR3 protein: CASSLAGNRGDSPLHF; CDR3 DNA: TGTGCCAGCAGCTTAGCAGGGAACAGGGGAGATTCACCCCTCCACTTT
D gene: TRBD1; V gene: TRBV6-1; J gene: TRBJ2-1; clone size: -; CDR3 protein: CASSESTGGYNEQFF; CDR3 DNA: TGTGCCAGCAGTGAAAGTACAGGGGGCTACAATGAGCAGTTCTTC
D gene: -; V gene: TRBV19; J gene: TRBJ1-6; clone size: -; CDR3 protein: CASSMRLPEGYSPLHF; CDR3 DNA: TGTGCCAGTAGTATGCGGCTACCCGAGGGGTATTCACCCCTCCACTTT
D gene: -; V gene: TRBV19; J gene: TRBJ1-2; clone size: -; CDR3 protein: CASSIAQGLSGYTF; CDR3 DNA: TGTGCCAGTAGTATAGCGCAGGGGCTAAGCGGCTACACCTTC
D gene: -; V gene: TRBV5-1; J gene: TRBJ1-1; clone size: few; CDR3 protein: CASSTDWAEAFF; CDR3 DNA: TGCGCCAGCAGCACGGACTGGGCTGAAGCTTTCTTT
D gene: TRBD2; V gene: TRBV28; J gene: TRBJ2-3; clone size: -; CDR3 protein: CASSRRLAGVGTDTQYF; CDR3 DNA: TGTGCCAGCAGCCGGAGACTAGCGGGGGTCGGCACAGATACGCAGTATTTT
D gene: TRBD2; V gene: TRBV2; J gene: TRBJ2-2; clone size: -; CDR3 protein: CASGLAGDTGELFF; CDR3 DNA: TGTGCCAGCGGACTAGCGGGGGACACCGGGGAGCTGTTTTTT
D gene: -; V gene: TRBV11-2; J gene: TRBJ1-4; clone size: -; CDR3 protein: CASSLGGTTNEKLFF; CDR3 DNA: TGTGCCAGCAGCTTAGGAGGAACAACTAATGAAAAACTGTTTTTT
D gene: TRBD1; V gene: TRBV6-6; J gene: TRBJ1-5; clone size: -; CDR3 protein: CASSYSTQGATQPQHF; CDR3 DNA: TGTGCCAGCAGTTACTCGACCCAGGGGGCGACTCAGCCCCAGCATTTT
D gene: -; V gene: TRBV6-5; J gene: TRBJ1-5; clone size: -; CDR3 protein: CASDDEQPQHF; CDR3 DNA: TGTGCCAGCGATGACGAGCAGCCCCAGCATTTT
D gene: -; V gene: TRBV4-2; J gene: TRBJ2-2; clone size: -; CDR3 protein: CASRPSGVGSGELFF; CDR3 DNA: TGTGCCAGCAGACCTTCCGGGGTCGGATCCGGGGAGCTGTTTTTT
D gene: TRBD1; V gene: TRBV5-5; J gene: TRBJ1-1; clone size: -; CDR3 protein: CASSLGPGGPNTEAFF; CDR3 DNA: TGTGCCAGCAGCTTGGGTCCAGGGGGCCCGAACACTGAAGCTTTCTTT
D gene: -; V gene: TRBV27; J gene: TRBJ2-2; clone size: -; CDR3 protein: CASSRGAGATNTGELFF; CDR3 DNA: TGTGCCAGCAGTCGTGGGGCGGGGGCCACAAACACCGGGGAGCTGTTTTTT
D gene: TRBD1; V gene: TRBV19; J gene: TRBJ2-7; clone size: -; CDR3 protein: CASSLPDRIDEQYF; CDR3 DNA: TGTGCCAGTAGCCTCCCGGACAGGATCGACGAGCAGTACTTC
D gene: TRBD2; V gene: TRBV6-1; J gene: TRBJ2-1; clone size: -; CDR3 protein: CAGSEGGGTYNEQFF; CDR3 DNA: TGTGCCGGCAGTGAAGGCGGGGGAACCTACAATGAGCAGTTCTTC
D gene: TRBD2; V gene: TRBV15; J gene: TRBJ2-5; clone size: -; CDR3 protein: CATSRDWGGVGVTQYF; CDR3 DNA: TGTGCCACCAGCAGAGATTGGGGGGGTGTAGGGGTGACCCAGTACTTC
D gene: TRBD1; V gene: TRBV28; J gene: TRBJ2-2; clone size: medium-sized; CDR3 protein: CASSSGDRETRELFF; CDR3 DNA: TGTGCCAGCAGTAGCGGAGACAGGGAGACAAGGGAGCTGTTTTTT
D gene: -; V gene: TRBV5-1; J gene: TRBJ2-7; clone size: -; CDR3 protein: CASSKIGDEQYF; CDR3 DNA: TGCGCCAGCAGCAAGATAGGGGACGAGCAGTACTTC
D gene: -; V gene: TRBV11-2; J gene: TRBJ1-1; clone size: -; CDR3 protein: CASSLQGITEAFF; CDR3 DNA: TGTGCCAGCAGCCTACAGGGAATCACTGAAGCTTTCTTT
D gene: -; V gene: TRBV3-1/TRBV3-2; J gene: TRBJ1-6; clone size: many; CDR3 protein: CASSQDRDSPLHF; CDR3 DNA: TGTGCCAGCAGCCAAGACCGGGATTCACCCCTCCACTTT
D gene: -; V gene: TRBV7-9; J gene: TRBJ1-1; clone size: -; CDR3 protein: CASSSDSSRRTEAFF; CDR3 DNA: TGTGCCAGCAGCTCGGACAGTTCGCGGCGCACTGAAGCTTTCTTT
D gene: -; V gene: TRBV6-6; J gene: TRBJ2-1; clone size: -; CDR3 protein: CASSGAGLNEQFF; CDR3 DNA: TGTGCCAGCAGCGGGGCGGGATTAAATGAGCAGTTCTTC
D gene: TRBD1; V gene: TRBV7-9; J gene: TRBJ2-3; clone size: -; CDR3 protein: CASSSPDRGRGEDTQYF; CDR3 DNA: TGTGCCAGCAGCTCCCCCGACAGGGGGCGCGGGGAAGATACGCAGTATTTT
D gene: -; V gene: TRBV2; J gene: TRBJ1-1; clone size: -; CDR3 protein: CASSEALGVTFF; CDR3 DNA: TGTGCCAGCAGTGAAGCGCTTGGGGTAACTTTCTTT
D gene: -; V gene: TRBV21-1; J gene: TRBJ1-5; clone size: -; CDR3 protein: CASSKGRGGFTEPQHF; CDR3 DNA: TGTGCCAGCAGCAAAGGTCGAGGAGGGTTTACGGAGCCCCAGCATTTT
D gene: -; V gene: TRBV24-1; J gene: TRBJ1-1; clone size: -; CDR3 protein: CATTGTGPNTEAFF; CDR3 DNA: TGTGCCACCACGGGTACGGGGCCGAACACTGAAGCTTTCTTT
D gene: -; V gene: TRBV18; J gene: TRBJ1-5; clone size: -; CDR3 protein: CASSPLKDQPQHF; CDR3 DNA: TGTGCCAGCTCACCCTTAAAGGATCAGCCCCAGCATTTT
D gene: TRBD1; V gene: TRBV5-5; J gene: TRBJ1-2; clone size: -; CDR3 protein: CASSLVGGQIFGAYGYTF; CDR3 DNA: TGTGCCAGCAGCTTGGTTGGGGGACAGATATTCGGGGCCTATGGCTACACCTTC
D gene: -; V gene: TRBV6-5; J gene: TRBJ1-4; clone size: -; CDR3 protein: CAITDGLNEKLFF; CDR3 DNA: TGTGCCATCACCGACGGACTTAATGAAAAACTGTTTTTT
D gene: TRBD1; V gene: TRBV7-6; J gene: TRBJ1-3; clone size: -; CDR3 protein: CASSQDRQGGRNTIYF; CDR3 DNA: TGTGCCAGCAGCCAGGACCGACAGGGTGGGAGAAACACCATATATTTT
D gene: -; V gene: TRBV27; J gene: TRBJ2-1; clone size: -; CDR3 protein: CASSLRQPTYNEQFF; CDR3 DNA: TGTGCCAGCAGTTTACGACAGCCTACCTACAATGAGCAGTTCTTC
D gene: -; V gene: TRBV5-1; J gene: TRBJ1-4; clone size: -; CDR3 protein: CASSRTGRDEKLFF; CDR3 DNA: TGCGCCAGCAGCCGAACAGGGAGGGATGAAAAACTGTTTTTT
D gene: TRBD2; V gene: TRBV4-2; J gene: TRBJ2-5; clone size: -; CDR3 protein: CASSQEGAGGSKTQYF; CDR3 DNA: TGTGCCAGCAGCCAAGAAGGTGCGGGGGGGTCGAAGACCCAGTACTTC
D gene: -; V gene: TRBV7-9; J gene: TRBJ1-1; clone size: -; CDR3 protein: CASSFGPEAFF; CDR3 DNA: TGTGCCAGCAGCTTTGGGCCTGAAGCTTTCTTT
D gene: -; V gene: TRBV7-3; J gene: TRBJ2-3; clone size: once; CDR3 protein: CASSLGGRTDTQYF; CDR3 DNA: TGTGCCAGCAGCCTCGGGGGCCGCACAGATACGCAGTATTTT
D gene: TRBD1; V gene: TRBV27; J gene: TRBJ2-2; clone size: -; CDR3 protein: CASSLRSDRVYGELFF; CDR3 DNA: TGTGCCAGCAGTCTACGGTCTGACAGGGTTTACGGGGAGCTGTTTTTT
D gene: TRBD1; V gene: TRBV5-6; J gene: TRBJ1-2; clone size: -; CDR3 protein: CASSFNRGGYTF; CDR3 DNA: TGTGCCAGCAGCTTCAACAGGGGTGGCTACACCTTC